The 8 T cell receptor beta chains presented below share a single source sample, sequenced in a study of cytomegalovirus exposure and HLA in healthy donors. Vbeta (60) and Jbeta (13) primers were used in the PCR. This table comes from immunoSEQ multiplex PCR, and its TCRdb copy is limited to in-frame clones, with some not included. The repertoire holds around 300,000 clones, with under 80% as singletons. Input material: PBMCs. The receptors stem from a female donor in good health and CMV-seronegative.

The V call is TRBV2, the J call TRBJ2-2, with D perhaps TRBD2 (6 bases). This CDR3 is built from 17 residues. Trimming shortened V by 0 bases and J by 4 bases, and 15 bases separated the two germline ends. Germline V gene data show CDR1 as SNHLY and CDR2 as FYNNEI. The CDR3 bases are TGTGCCAGCAGTGAAGCCAGGCTAGCGAGAACCACCGGGGAGCTGTTTTTT. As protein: CASSEARLARTTGELFF. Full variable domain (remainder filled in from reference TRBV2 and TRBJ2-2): EPEVTQTPSHQVTQMGQEVILRCVPISNHLYFYWYRQILGQKVEFLVSFYNNEISEKSEIFDDQFSVERPDGSNFTLKIRSTKLEDSAMYFCASSEARLARTTGELFFGEGSRLTVL.

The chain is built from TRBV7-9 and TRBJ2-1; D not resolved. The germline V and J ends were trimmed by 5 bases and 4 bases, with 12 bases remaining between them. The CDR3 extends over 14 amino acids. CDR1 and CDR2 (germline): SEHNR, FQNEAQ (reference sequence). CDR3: CASSTPSTYNEQFF. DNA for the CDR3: TGTGCCAGCAGCACACCCTCCACGTACAATGAGCAGTTCTTC.

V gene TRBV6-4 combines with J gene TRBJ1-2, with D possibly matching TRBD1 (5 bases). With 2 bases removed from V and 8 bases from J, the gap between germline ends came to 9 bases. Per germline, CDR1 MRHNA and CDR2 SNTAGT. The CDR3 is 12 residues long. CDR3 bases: TGTGCCAGCAGTGACCAGACAGTGGGCTACACCTTC. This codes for CASSDQTVGYTF.

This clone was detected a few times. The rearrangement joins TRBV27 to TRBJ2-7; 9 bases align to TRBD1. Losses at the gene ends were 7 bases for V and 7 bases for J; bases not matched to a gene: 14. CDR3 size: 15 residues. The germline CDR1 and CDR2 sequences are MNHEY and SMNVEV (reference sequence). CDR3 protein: CASIGGTGSIREQYF. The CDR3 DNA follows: TGTGCCAGCATCGGGGGGACAGGGAGCATTCGGGAGCAGTACTTC.

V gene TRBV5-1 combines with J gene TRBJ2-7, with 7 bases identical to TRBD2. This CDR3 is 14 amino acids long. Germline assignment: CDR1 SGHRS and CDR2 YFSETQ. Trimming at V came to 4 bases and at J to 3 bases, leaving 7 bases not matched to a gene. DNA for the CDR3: TGCGCCAGCAGCGTCGGGACTACTCTCTACGAGCAGTACTTC. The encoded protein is CASSVGTTLYEQYF.

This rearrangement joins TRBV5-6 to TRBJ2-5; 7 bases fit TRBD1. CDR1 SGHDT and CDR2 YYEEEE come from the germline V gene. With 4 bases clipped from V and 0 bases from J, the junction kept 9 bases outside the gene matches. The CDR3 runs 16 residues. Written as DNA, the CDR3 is TGTGCCAGCAGCCAATATACCGGGACAGACCAAGAGACCCAGTACTTC. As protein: CASSQYTGTDQETQYF.

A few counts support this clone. The CDR3 DNA reads as TGTGCCAGCCTCCGGGGAAATGAGCAGTTCTTC. This translates into CASLRGNEQFF. The chain is built from TRBV9 and TRBJ2-1; TRBD2 might be the D (5 bases). Per germline, CDR1 SGDLS and CDR2 YYNGEE. This CDR3 has 11 residues. The ends were cut back, 7 bases at V and 7 bases at J, with 9 bases in the middle.

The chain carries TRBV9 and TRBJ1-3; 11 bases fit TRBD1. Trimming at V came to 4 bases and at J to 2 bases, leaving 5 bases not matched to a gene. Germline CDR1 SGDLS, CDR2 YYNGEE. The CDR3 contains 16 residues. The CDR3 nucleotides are TGTGCCAGCAGCATCACGGGACAGGGGGCTGGAAACACCATATATTTT. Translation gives CASSITGQGAGNTIYF.